These T cell receptor beta chains were read from a single sample in a study of CD8 T cells in ankylosing spondylitis. TCRdb passed the 5' RACE reads through MiXCR, listing each CDR3 protein once. The sample contains about 840,000 distinct CDR3 sequences, 12% of which appear only once. Sequenced input: blood, either unsorted or a sorted T cell fraction (not recorded which). These receptors were obtained from a male donor with ankylosing spondylitis. CDR3s include the opening cysteine and the closing phenylalanine or tryptophan. A D gene is named only where the DNA matches it firmly. Rows give clone size only sometimes, using once, few, many, or a class for an expanded clone.

J | D | size | V | length | CDR3 | DNA
TRBJ1-3 | NA | NA | TRBV4-1 | 13 | CASRLHSGNTIYF | TGCGCCAGCAGACTACACTCTGGAAACACCATATATTTT
TRBJ2-1 | NA | many | TRBV4-2 | 13 | CASSEYYYNEQFF | TGTGCCAGCAGCGAATATTACTACAATGAGCAGTTCTTC
TRBJ1-6 | NA | NA | TRBV15 | 14 | CATSMRQLNSPLHF | TGTGCCACCAGCATGAGGCAGCTCAATTCACCCCTCCACTTT
TRBJ2-3 | NA | few | TRBV6-2/TRBV6-3 | 13 | CASTSRISDTQYF | TGTGCCAGCACGTCCAGGATATCAGATACGCAGTATTTT
TRBJ1-5 | TRBD1 | NA | TRBV3-1 | 17 | CTCSRGTGAWGNQPQHF | TGTACCTGCAGTCGAGGGACAGGGGCGTGGGGCAATCAGCCCCAGCATTTT
TRBJ1-1 | TRBD1 | few | TRBV11-1 | 19 | CASSLPSHTRQGARTEAFF | TGTGCCAGCAGCTTGCCCTCCCATACGCGACAGGGGGCTCGAACTGAAGCTTTCTTT
TRBJ1-2 | NA | NA | TRBV20-1 | 12 | CSALGNNYGYTF | TGCAGTGCCCTCGGGAACAACTATGGCTACACCTTC
TRBJ2-5 | NA | NA | TRBV20-1 | 13 | CSAREATQETQYF | TGCAGTGCTAGAGAGGCGACACAAGAGACCCAGTACTTC
TRBJ2-7 | TRBD1 | many | TRBV11-2 | 13 | CASSLGRGNEQYF | TGTGCCAGCAGCTTGGGCAGGGGGAACGAGCAGTACTTC
TRBJ2-7 | NA | NA | TRBV4-1 | 15 | CASSQDRSGSYEQYF | TGCGCCAGCAGCCAAGATAGGAGCGGATCCTACGAGCAGTACTTC
TRBJ1-5 | TRBD1 | NA | TRBV24-1 | 16 | CATSDSGTGYSQPQHF | TGTGCCACCAGTGATTCCGGGACAGGATATAGTCAGCCCCAGCATTTT
TRBJ2-3 | NA | NA | TRBV5-1 | 16 | CASSWGGGGSTDTQYF | TGCGCCAGCAGCTGGGGCGGTGGAGGGTCGACAGATACGCAGTATTTT
TRBJ1-2 | NA | few | TRBV5-1 | 13 | CASAGQSNYGYTF | TGCGCCAGCGCCGGACAGTCTAACTATGGCTACACCTTC
TRBJ1-4 | NA | once | TRBV28 | 16 | CASSLPGGRTNEKLFF | TGTGCCAGCAGTTTACCGGGGGGACGGACTAATGAAAAACTGTTTTTT
TRBJ2-5 | TRBD1 | few | TRBV20-1 | 14 | CSAYKQGVKETQYF | TGCAGTGCTTACAAACAGGGGGTGAAAGAGACCCAGTACTTC
TRBJ2-1 | TRBD2 | many | TRBV12-3/TRBV12-4 | 14 | CASSNSGRNNEQFF | TGTGCCAGCAGTAATAGCGGGAGGAACAATGAGCAGTTCTTC
TRBJ1-1 | NA | NA | TRBV7-8 | 15 | CASSLWGSENTEAFF | TGTGCCAGCAGCTTATGGGGCAGCGAGAACACTGAAGCTTTCTTT
TRBJ1-3 | NA | few | TRBV6-5 | 13 | CASSYPDGNTIYF | TGTGCCAGCAGTTACCCAGACGGAAACACCATATATTTT
TRBJ2-4 | NA | few | TRBV15 | 17 | CATSLRQAQGAKNIQYF | TGTGCCACCAGCTTAAGACAGGCCCAAGGGGCCAAAAACATTCAGTACTTC
TRBJ2-2 | TRBD2 | NA | TRBV20-1 | 16 | CSASRLAGGNTGELFF | TGCAGTGCTAGTCGTCTAGCGGGAGGTAACACCGGGGAGCTGTTTTTT
TRBJ1-4 | NA | NA | TRBV25-1 | 13 | CASSEKTKAKLFF | TGTGCCAGCAGTGAAAAAACGAAGGCGAAACTGTTTTTT
TRBJ2-1 | NA | NA | TRBV10-3 | 14 | CAISESNDSSEQFF | TGTGCCATCAGTGAGTCGAACGATAGTAGTGAGCAGTTCTTC
TRBJ1-1 | NA | many | TRBV4-3 | 14 | CASRGGGGLTEAFF | TGCGCCAGTAGGGGGGGCGGGGGATTGACTGAAGCTTTCTTT
TRBJ2-1 | NA | few | TRBV7-8 | 15 | CASSPRVVSYNEQFF | TGTGCCAGCAGCCCCAGGGTAGTGTCCTACAATGAGCAGTTCTTC
TRBJ1-5 | TRBD1 | NA | TRBV6-5 | 17 | CASSYNPPTGDNQPQHF | TGTGCCAGCAGTTACAACCCCCCGACAGGGGACAATCAGCCCCAGCATTTT
TRBJ1-5 | TRBD1 | NA | TRBV6-1 | 14 | CASSQTGGGQPQHF | TGTGCCAGCAGCCAGACAGGGGGCGGACAGCCCCAGCATTTT
TRBJ2-7 | TRBD1 | few | TRBV4-2 | 15 | CASSQVADRDYEQYF | TGTGCCAGCAGCCAAGTCGCTGACAGGGACTACGAGCAGTACTTC
TRBJ1-4 | NA | few | TRBV15 | 18 | CATSRVPFRKATNEKLFF | TGTGCCACCAGCAGAGTTCCTTTCAGAAAGGCAACTAATGAAAAACTGTTTTTT
TRBJ1-5 | TRBD1 | NA | TRBV5-1 | 16 | CASSLAPGGVDQPQHF | TGCGCCAGCAGCTTGGCCCCAGGGGGCGTTGATCAGCCCCAGCATTTT
TRBJ2-6 | NA | NA | TRBV4-3 | 17 | CASSQATRPSGANVLTF | TGCGCCAGCAGCCAAGCGACACGGCCCTCTGGGGCCAACGTCCTGACTTTC
TRBJ2-5 | NA | few | TRBV29-1 | 14 | CSVEEGGPKEAQYF | TGCAGCGTTGAAGAGGGGGGACCCAAGGAGGCCCAGTACTTC
TRBJ2-5 | TRBD2 | few | TRBV10-3 | 15 | CAISEFQRGEETQYF | TGTGCCATCAGTGAGTTCCAGCGGGGGGAAGAGACCCAGTACTTC
TRBJ1-1 | TRBD1 | NA | TRBV11-2 | 18 | CASSPTTGSLPPKSEAFF | TGTGCCAGCAGCCCGACGACAGGGAGCTTACCACCGAAATCCGAAGCTTTCTTT
TRBJ2-2 | NA | few | TRBV2 | 13 | CASSDRATGELFF | TGTGCCAGCAGTGATCGAGCCACCGGGGAGCTGTTTTTT
TRBJ2-7 | TRBD1 | many | TRBV12-3/TRBV12-4 | 13 | CASGWTGVYEQYF | TGTGCCAGCGGTTGGACAGGGGTCTACGAGCAGTACTTC
TRBJ2-3 | TRBD2 | few | TRBV20-1 | 16 | CSAVGDIAGGTDTQYF | TGCAGTGCCGTAGGGGATATAGCGGGGGGCACAGATACGCAGTATTTT
TRBJ1-1 | TRBD1 | NA | TRBV12-3/TRBV12-4 | 13 | CASRGQVRLGAFF | TGTGCCAGCAGGGGACAGGTTCGGTTAGGAGCTTTCTTT
TRBJ2-7 | NA | NA | TRBV11-2 | 14 | CASSLEAVAYEQYF | TGTGCCAGCAGCTTAGAAGCCGTAGCCTACGAGCAGTACTTC
TRBJ2-7 | NA | NA | TRBV12-3/TRBV12-4 | 14 | CASSFLNRGGEQYF | TGTGCCAGCAGTTTTTTGAACCGGGGTGGTGAGCAGTACTTC
TRBJ2-7 | NA | few | TRBV29-1 | 11 | CSVVGSYEQYF | TGCAGCGTTGTTGGCAGCTACGAGCAGTACTTC
TRBJ1-1 | NA | many | TRBV29-1 | 15 | CSVGSRFRKNTEAFF | TGCAGCGTTGGGTCCCGTTTCCGGAAGAACACTGAAGCTTTCTTT
TRBJ2-7 | NA | NA | TRBV6-2/TRBV6-3 | 15 | CASKLDSSGLYEQYF | TGTGCCAGCAAATTGGACTCAAGTGGGCTTTACGAGCAGTACTTC
TRBJ2-7 | TRBD2 | NA | TRBV7-9 | 17 | CASSLVLSASGTYEQYF | TGTGCCAGCAGCTTAGTTCTTTCGGCTAGCGGGACCTACGAGCAGTACTTC
TRBJ2-7 | NA | NA | TRBV7-3 | 15 | CASSPFAGSYNEQYF | TGTGCCAGCAGCCCTTTCGCGGGGTCCTACAATGAGCAGTACTTC
TRBJ1-1 | NA | NA | TRBV10-2 | 13 | CASRTTYNTEAFF | TGCGCCAGCAGAACTACCTACAACACTGAAGCTTTCTTT
TRBJ2-1 | TRBD2 | NA | TRBV7-2 | 15 | CASKGTSGGAHEQFF | TGTGCCAGCAAAGGGACTAGCGGGGGGGCGCATGAGCAGTTCTTC
TRBJ2-1 | TRBD2 | NA | TRBV4-2 | 15 | CASRGLAGGYNEQFF | TGTGCCAGCCGGGGGCTAGCGGGTGGGTACAATGAGCAGTTCTTC
TRBJ1-1 | NA | few | TRBV7-2 | 14 | CASSRGRTDTEAFF | TGTGCCAGCAGCCGGGGACGGACCGACACTGAAGCTTTCTTT
TRBJ1-5 | NA | NA | TRBV5-4 | 15 | CASSFSPGNNQPQHF | TGTGCCAGCAGCTTTTCACCGGGAAACAATCAGCCCCAGCATTTT
TRBJ1-1 | NA | NA | TRBV12-3/TRBV12-4 | 15 | CASSFWFGRGTEAFF | TGTGCCAGCAGTTTTTGGTTCGGGAGGGGCACTGAAGCTTTCTTT
TRBJ2-1 | NA | few | TRBV20-1 | 14 | CSAIRSSSYNEQFF | TGCAGTGCGATCAGGTCGAGCTCCTACAATGAGCAGTTCTTC
TRBJ2-3 | NA | NA | TRBV5-1 | 15 | CASSLERVDTDTQYF | TGCGCCAGCAGCTTGGAGCGGGTCGACACAGATACGCAGTATTTT
TRBJ2-6 | NA | few | TRBV7-6 | 17 | CASSLGVMNSGANVLTF | TGTGCCAGCAGCTTGGGGGTGATGAACTCTGGGGCCAACGTCCTGACTTTC
TRBJ1-1 | TRBD1 | NA | TRBV20-1 | 14 | CSAWPDRDIPEAFF | TGCAGTGCTTGGCCCGACAGGGATATCCCTGAAGCTTTCTTT
TRBJ1-5 | NA | few | TRBV20-1 | 12 | CSAARKEQPQHF | TGCAGTGCTGCCCGCAAGGAACAGCCCCAGCATTTT
TRBJ2-3 | TRBD2 | NA | TRBV20-1 | 14 | CSAGGGIGTDTQYF | TGCAGTGCTGGGGGGGGTATAGGCACAGATACGCAGTATTTT
TRBJ2-3 | TRBD2 | many | TRBV4-2 | 16 | CASSQGAGAWADTQYF | TGTGCCAGCAGCCAAGGAGCGGGGGCATGGGCCGATACGCAGTATTTT
TRBJ1-5 | TRBD1 | many | TRBV20-1 | 13 | CSALGQLNQPQHF | TGCAGCGCCCTGGGACAGCTAAATCAGCCCCAGCATTTT
TRBJ1-2 | NA | few | TRBV7-2 | 14 | CASSLQRGNYGYTF | TGTGCCAGCAGCTTACAAAGGGGGAACTATGGCTACACCTTC
TRBJ2-1 | TRBD2 | few | TRBV20-1 | 15 | CSASPSGRSYNEQFF | TGCAGTGCTAGTCCCAGCGGGAGGTCCTACAATGAGCAGTTCTTC